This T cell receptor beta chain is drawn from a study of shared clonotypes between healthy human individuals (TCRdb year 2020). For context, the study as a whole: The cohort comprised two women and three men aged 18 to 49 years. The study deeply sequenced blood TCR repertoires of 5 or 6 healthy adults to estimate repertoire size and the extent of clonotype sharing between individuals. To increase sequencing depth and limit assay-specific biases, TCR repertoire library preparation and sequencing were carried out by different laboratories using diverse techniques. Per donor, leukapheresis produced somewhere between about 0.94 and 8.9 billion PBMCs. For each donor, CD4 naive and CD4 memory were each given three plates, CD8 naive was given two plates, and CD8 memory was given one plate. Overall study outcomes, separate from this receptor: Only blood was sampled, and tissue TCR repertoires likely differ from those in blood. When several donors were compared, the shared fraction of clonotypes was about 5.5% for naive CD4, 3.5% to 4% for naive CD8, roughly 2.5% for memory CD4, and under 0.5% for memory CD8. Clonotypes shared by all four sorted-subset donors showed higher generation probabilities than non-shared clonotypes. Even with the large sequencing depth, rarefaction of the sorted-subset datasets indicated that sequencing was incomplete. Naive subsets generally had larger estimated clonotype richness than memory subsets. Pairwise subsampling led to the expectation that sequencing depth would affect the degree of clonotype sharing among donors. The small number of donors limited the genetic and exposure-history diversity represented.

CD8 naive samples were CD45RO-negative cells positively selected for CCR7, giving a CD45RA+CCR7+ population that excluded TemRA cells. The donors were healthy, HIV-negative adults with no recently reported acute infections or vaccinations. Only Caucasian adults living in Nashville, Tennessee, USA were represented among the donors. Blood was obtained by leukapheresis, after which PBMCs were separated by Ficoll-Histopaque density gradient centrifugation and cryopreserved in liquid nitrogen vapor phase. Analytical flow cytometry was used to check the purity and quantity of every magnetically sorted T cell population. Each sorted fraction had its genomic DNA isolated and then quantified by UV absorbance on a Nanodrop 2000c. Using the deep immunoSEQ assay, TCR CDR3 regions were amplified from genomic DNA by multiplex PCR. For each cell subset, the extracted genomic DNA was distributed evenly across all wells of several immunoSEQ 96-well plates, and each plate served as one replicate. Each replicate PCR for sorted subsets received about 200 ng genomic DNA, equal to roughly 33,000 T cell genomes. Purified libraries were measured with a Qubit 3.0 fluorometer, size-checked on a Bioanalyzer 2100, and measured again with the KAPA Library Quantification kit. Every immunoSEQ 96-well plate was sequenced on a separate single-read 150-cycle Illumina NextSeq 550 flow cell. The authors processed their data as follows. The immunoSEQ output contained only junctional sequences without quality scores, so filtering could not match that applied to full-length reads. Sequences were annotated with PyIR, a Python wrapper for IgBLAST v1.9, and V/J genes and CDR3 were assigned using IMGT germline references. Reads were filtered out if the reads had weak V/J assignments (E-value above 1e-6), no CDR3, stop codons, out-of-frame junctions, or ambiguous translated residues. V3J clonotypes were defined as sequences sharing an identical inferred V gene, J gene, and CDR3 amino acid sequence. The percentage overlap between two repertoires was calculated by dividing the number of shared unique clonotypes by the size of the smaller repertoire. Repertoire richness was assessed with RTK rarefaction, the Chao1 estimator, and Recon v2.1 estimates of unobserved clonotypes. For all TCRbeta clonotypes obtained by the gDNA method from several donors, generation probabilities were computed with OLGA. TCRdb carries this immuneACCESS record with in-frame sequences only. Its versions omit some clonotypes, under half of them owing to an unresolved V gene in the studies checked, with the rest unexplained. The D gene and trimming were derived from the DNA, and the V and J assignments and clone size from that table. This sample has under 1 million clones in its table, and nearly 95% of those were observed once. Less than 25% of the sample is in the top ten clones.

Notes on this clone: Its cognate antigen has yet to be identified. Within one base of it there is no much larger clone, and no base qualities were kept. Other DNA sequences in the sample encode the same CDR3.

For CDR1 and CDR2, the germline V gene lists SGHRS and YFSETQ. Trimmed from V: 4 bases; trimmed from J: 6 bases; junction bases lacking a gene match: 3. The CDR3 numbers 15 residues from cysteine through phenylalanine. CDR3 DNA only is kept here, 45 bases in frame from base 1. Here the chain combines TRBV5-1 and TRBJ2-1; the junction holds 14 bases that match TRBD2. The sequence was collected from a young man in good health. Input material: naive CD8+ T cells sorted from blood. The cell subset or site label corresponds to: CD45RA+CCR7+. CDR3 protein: CASSLGTSGSNEQFF. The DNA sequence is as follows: TGCGCCAGCAGCCTCGGGACTAGCGGGAGCAATGAGCAGTTCTTC.